Listed below are T cell receptor beta chains from one sample, sequenced in a study of Tregs in tolerant kidney transplant recipients. This table comes from immunoSEQ multiplex PCR, and its TCRdb copy is limited to in-frame clones, with some not included. This sample has tens of thousands of clones, with over 85% found just once. This material consisted of CD4+ T cells from blood, taken before the transplant. The receptors shown here come from a human donor who received a combined kidney and bone marrow transplant. Both conserved end residues are part of each CDR3. Fields, in order: clone size, D gene, J gene, V gene, CDR3 protein, CDR3 DNA. The D gene is left open where the match is weak. Expanded clones get a size class; other rows say once, few or many, or leave the size out.

size: .
D: TRBD2
J: TRBJ2-3
V: TRBV25-1
CDR3: CASLSGTSTDTQYF
DNA: TGTGCCAGCCTTAGCGGGACTAGCACAGATACGCAGTATTTT

size: .
D: TRBD1
J: TRBJ1-2
V: TRBV27
CDR3: CASSLGGRGTNYGYTF
DNA: TGTGCCAGCAGCCTAGGGGGCAGGGGCACCAACTATGGCTACACCTTC

size: .
D: TRBD2
J: TRBJ2-3
V: TRBV27
CDR3: CASSEVAGVSTDTQYF
DNA: TGTGCCAGCAGTGAAGTAGCGGGGGTGAGCACAGATACGCAGTATTTT

size: .
D: TRBD1
J: TRBJ2-3
V: TRBV11-2
CDR3: CASLDARTGSTDTQYF
DNA: TGTGCCAGCCTCGACGCCCGGACAGGGTCCACAGATACGCAGTATTTT

size: .
D: TRBD1
J: TRBJ2-4
V: TRBV2
CDR3: CATGTGGLAKNIQYF
DNA: TGTGCCACCGGGACAGGGGGGCTAGCCAAAAACATTCAGTACTTC

size: .
D: .
J: TRBJ2-3
V: TRBV6-1
CDR3: CASSRLGTQYF
DNA: TGTGCCAGCAGTCGACTCGGCACGCAGTATTTT

size: .
D: .
J: TRBJ1-2
V: TRBV11-1
CDR3: CASSFGAEYGYTF
DNA: TGTGCCAGCAGCTTTGGGGCAGAATATGGCTACACCTTC

size: .
D: TRBD1
J: TRBJ1-1
V: TRBV30
CDR3: CAWSVPTGKNTEAFF
DNA: TGTGCCTGGAGTGTACCGACAGGGAAGAACACTGAAGCTTTCTTT

size: .
D: .
J: TRBJ2-5
V: TRBV20-1
CDR3: CSARAQGQYF
DNA: TGCAGTGCTAGAGCCCAGGGCCAGTACTTC

size: few
D: .
J: TRBJ1-3
V: TRBV7-9
CDR3: CASSPRVGNTIYF
DNA: TGTGCCAGCAGCCCCAGGGTTGGAAACACCATATATTTT

size: .
D: .
J: TRBJ1-1
V: TRBV6-5
CDR3: CASSYRTGSTEAFF
DNA: TGTGCCAGCAGTTACCGTACAGGGAGCACTGAAGCTTTCTTT

size: .
D: TRBD2
J: TRBJ2-2
V: TRBV5-4
CDR3: CASSLGGRVGELFF
DNA: TGTGCCAGCAGCTTGGGCGGGAGGGTCGGGGAGCTGTTTTTT

size: .
D: TRBD1
J: TRBJ1-2
V: TRBV7-2
CDR3: CASSSMGQAGYGYTF
DNA: TGTGCCAGCAGCTCGATGGGACAGGCAGGCTATGGCTACACCTTC

size: .
D: .
J: TRBJ1-2
V: TRBV10-3
CDR3: CAISEPTDRTKGYGYTF
DNA: TGTGCCATCAGTGAGCCGACGGACAGAACAAAAGGGTATGGCTACACCTTC

size: once
D: .
J: TRBJ2-3
V: TRBV29-1
CDR3: CSANGQHSTDTQYF
DNA: TGCAGCGCAAACGGACAGCACAGCACAGATACGCAGTATTTT

size: .
D: .
J: TRBJ2-1
V: TRBV5-1
CDR3: CASSLGPSSNEQFF
DNA: TGCGCCAGCAGCTTGGGCCCGAGTTCAAATGAGCAGTTCTTC

size: .
D: .
J: TRBJ1-2
V: TRBV11-2
CDR3: CASSSLREGRGYTF
DNA: TGTGCCAGCAGCTCCCTCAGGGAGGGGCGTGGCTACACCTTC